This T cell receptor (beta chain) was found in a study of blood T cell repertoires in COVID-19. Study-level background: The cDNA or gDNA used as material had been derived from T cells, B-cell-depleted T cells, or PBMCs.

Per the original methods: Using reference gene primer amplification, nucleated cell counts were estimated. The data were produced by immunoSEQ multiplex PCR, yet TCRdb's version contains in-frame clones alone and is incomplete. V, J and clone size reflect that table, while D and trimming were determined from the DNA. The sample includes some 140,000 clones, roughly 85% seen only once; the top ten take around 4%. This clone was seen just once. Trimming shortened V by 1 base and J by 7 bases, and 19 bases separated the two germline ends. There are 17 residues in the CDR3. Germline V gives CDR1 SEHNR, CDR2 FQNEAQ (reference sequence).

The clonotype was recovered from a human donor in a cohort sampled during active COVID-19. Source material: peripheral blood. The chain employs TRBV7-9 and TRBJ1-4; a weak D match, TRBD1 (5 bases). CDR3 protein: CASSLGLPRAQGEKLFF. The CDR3 DNA reads as TGTGCCAGCAGCTTAGGCCTTCCAAGGGCCCAGGGTGAAAAACTGTTTTTT.